The 10 T cell receptor beta chains in this list originate from one sample, sequenced in a study of T cells after yellow fever vaccination (dated by TCRdb to between 2018 and 2021). Library generation was performed with 5' RACE. Reads for this sample came from an Illumina HiSeq 2500. TCRdb trimmed public reads at Q25 via fastp, called clones via MiXCR and kept in-frame beta chains. Every distinct CDR3 protein forms one entry, paired with its most common genes and DNA. The table for this sample lists over 120,000 distinct CDR3 sequences; around 6.3% of them were counted only once. Jointly, the top ten make up approximately 0.67% of the sample. The sample's treatment or condition label, in plain terms: live attenuated yellow fever vaccine strain. The material sequenced was CD4+ T cells sorted from PBMCs, taken 10 days after the yellow fever booster vaccination. Source of these receptors: a man aged 25-45 years who received the YFV17D yellow fever vaccine.

This clonotype was counted many times. J is TRBJ1-1 and V is TRBV4-3, with D perhaps matching TRBD1 (5 bases). V dropped 4 bases and J dropped 4 bases, with 16 bases sitting between them. CDR3 size: 15 residues. The germline V gene encodes CDR1 LGHNA and CDR2 YSLEER. The CDR3 DNA is TGCGCCAGCAGCCTGGGCGAAGGGACTTCCACTGAAGCTTTCTTT. Translated: CASSLGEGTSTEAFF.

This clonotype has ten or more counts. The chain is built from TRBV19 and TRBJ2-5; 8 bases align to TRBD2. The germline CDR1 and CDR2 sequences are LNHDA and SQIVND (reference sequence). The CDR3 runs 14 residues. Germline trimming cut 3 bases from V and 4 bases from J; bases unmatched to any gene: 4. CDR3 in DNA: TGTGCCAGTAGTATCCGGGAGGGCCGAGAGACCCAGTACTTC. Residues: CASSIREGRETQYF. Combining the CDR3 with reference TRBV19 and TRBJ2-5 gives the whole variable domain DGGITQSPKYLFRKEGQNVTLSCEQNLNHDAMYWYRQDPGQGLRLIYYSQIVNDFQKGDIAEGYSVSREKKESFPLTVTSAQKNPTAFYLCASSIREGRETQYFGPGTRLLVL.

CDR3 protein: CSARATSGSHEQYF. The CDR3 DNA reads as TGCAGTGCTAGAGCGACTAGCGGGAGCCACGAGCAGTACTTC. The V and J genes are TRBV20-1 and TRBJ2-7, with 12 bases aligning to TRBD2. Per germline, CDR1 DFQATT and CDR2 SNEGSKA (reference sequence). There are 14 residues in the CDR3. The junction had 3 bases not matched to a gene; V was cut back by 1 base and J by 5 bases.

This clonotype was seen repeatedly, ten times or more. The chain employs TRBV11-1 and TRBJ2-1; 13 bases are a match to TRBD2. V was clipped by 5 bases and J by 0 bases; unmatched bases: 13. This CDR3 comprises 20 residues. Germline V CDR1 and CDR2: SGHAT, FQDESV (reference sequence). CDR3: CASSQTSGRDYVSSYNEQFF. The DNA of the CDR3 is TGTGCCAGCAGCCAAACTAGCGGGAGGGATTATGTGAGCTCCTACAATGAGCAGTTCTTC.

This clonotype was observed a handful of times. The rearrangement joins TRBV12-3 or TRBV12-4 to TRBJ1-6; TRBD1 matches at 7 bases. V trimming: 7 bases; J trimming: 7 bases; junction bases outside the gene matches: 7. CDR3 size: 14 residues. CDR3 in DNA: TGTGCCAGCACGCCAGGGGGATTAAATTCACCCCTCCACTTT. Translating it yields CASTPGGLNSPLHF.

The chain couples TRBV12-3 or TRBV12-4 to TRBJ2-2; D unresolved. V gave up 2 bases and J gave up 6 bases, with 7 bases separating them. This CDR3 spans 13 amino acids. The chain's CDR3 is CASSLRKPGELFF. CDR3 nucleotide sequence: TGTGCCAGCAGTTTACGGAAGCCCGGGGAGCTGTTTTTT.

This clonotype was observed a handful of times. The chain joins TRBV12-3 or TRBV12-4 to TRBJ1-2; D gene unclear. V dropped 4 bases and J dropped 5 bases, with 5 bases sitting between them. This CDR3 contains 11 residues. CDR3 loop: CASSWQYGYTF. The CDR3 DNA sequence: TGTGCCAGCAGTTGGCAGTATGGCTACACCTTC.

The V and J genes are TRBV27 and TRBJ1-6, with a tentative D call TRBD1 (5 bases). CDR3 length: 13 residues. Germline values: CDR1 MNHEY, CDR2 SMNVEV (reference sequence). Deletions cut 5 bases from V and 7 bases from J, with 9 bases between. CDR3 region: CASSNGQNSPLHF. CDR3 sequence (DNA): TGTGCCAGCAGTAACGGACAAAATTCACCCCTCCACTTT.

This clonotype appeared a few times. V gene TRBV5-4 combines with J gene TRBJ1-4; TRBD1 matches 7 bases. The J segment lost 8 bases and the V segment lost 2 bases, leaving 6 bases of the junction unmatched. The CDR3 loop spans 14 amino acids. Looked up from germline, CDR1 is SGHNT and CDR2 is YYREEE (reference sequence). The CDR3 reads CASSLQGKEEKLFF. Here the CDR3 DNA reads TGTGCCAGCAGCTTACAGGGGAAGGAAGAAAAACTGTTTTTT.

This clonotype was counted at least ten times. V and J are TRBV28 and TRBJ2-7; D gene uncertain. The ends were cut back, 6 bases at V and 5 bases at J, with 14 bases in the middle. Looked up from germline, CDR1 is MDHEN and CDR2 is SYDVKM. This CDR3 comprises 13 residues. CDR3 protein: CASRPLSWDEQYF. CDR3 nucleotide sequence: TGTGCCAGCAGACCCCTGAGCTGGGACGAGCAGTACTTC. The variable domain in full, completed from reference TRBV28 and TRBJ2-7, reads DVKVTQSSRYLVKRTGEKVFLECVQDMDHENMFWYRQDPGLGLRLIYFSYDVKMKEKGDIPEGYSVSREKKERFSLILESASTNQTSMYLCASRPLSWDEQYFGPGTRLTVT.